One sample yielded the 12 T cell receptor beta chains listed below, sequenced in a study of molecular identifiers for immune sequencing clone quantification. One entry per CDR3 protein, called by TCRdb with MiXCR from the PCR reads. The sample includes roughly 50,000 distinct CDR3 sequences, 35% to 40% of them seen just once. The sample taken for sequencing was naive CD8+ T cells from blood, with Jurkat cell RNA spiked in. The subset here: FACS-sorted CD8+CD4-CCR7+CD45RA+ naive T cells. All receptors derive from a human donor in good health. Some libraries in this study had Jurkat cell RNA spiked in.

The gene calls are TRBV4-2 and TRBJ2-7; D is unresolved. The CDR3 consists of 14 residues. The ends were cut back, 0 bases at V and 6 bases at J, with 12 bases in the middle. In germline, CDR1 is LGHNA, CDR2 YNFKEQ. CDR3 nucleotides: TGTGCCAGCAGCCAAGAAGGGTACAGCCTCGAGCAGTACTTC. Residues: CASSQEGYSLEQYF.

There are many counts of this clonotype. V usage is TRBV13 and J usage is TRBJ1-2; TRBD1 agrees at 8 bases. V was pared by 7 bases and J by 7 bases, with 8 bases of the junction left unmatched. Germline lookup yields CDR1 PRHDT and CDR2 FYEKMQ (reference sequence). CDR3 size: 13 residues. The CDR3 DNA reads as TGTGCCAGCATTGGGGACAGGACCGCTGGCTACACCTTC. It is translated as CASIGDRTAGYTF.

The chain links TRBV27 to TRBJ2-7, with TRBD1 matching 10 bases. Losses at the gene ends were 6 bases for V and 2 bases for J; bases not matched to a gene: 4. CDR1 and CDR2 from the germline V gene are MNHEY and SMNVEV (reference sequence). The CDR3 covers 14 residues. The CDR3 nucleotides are TGTGCCAGCAGGACCGGGACAGGGGCCTACGAGCAGTACTTC. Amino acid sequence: CASRTGTGAYEQYF.

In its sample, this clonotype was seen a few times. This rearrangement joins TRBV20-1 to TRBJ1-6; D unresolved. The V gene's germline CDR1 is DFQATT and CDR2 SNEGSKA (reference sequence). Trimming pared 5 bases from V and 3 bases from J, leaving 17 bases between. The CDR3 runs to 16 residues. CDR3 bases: TGCAGTGCTCCGGTGTCGAAGGGTGGCTATAATTCACCCCTCCACTTT. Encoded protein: CSAPVSKGGYNSPLHF.

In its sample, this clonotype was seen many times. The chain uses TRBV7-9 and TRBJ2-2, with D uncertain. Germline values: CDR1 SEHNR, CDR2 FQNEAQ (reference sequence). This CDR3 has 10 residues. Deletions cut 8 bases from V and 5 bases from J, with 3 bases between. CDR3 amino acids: CASRTGELFF. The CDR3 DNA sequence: TGTGCCAGCCGGACCGGGGAGCTGTTTTTT.

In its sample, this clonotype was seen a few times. The CDR3 bases are TGTGCCAGCAGCCAAGATAGAGGGGGGGCCTATGGCTACACCTTC. It translates to CASSQDRGGAYGYTF. The rearrangement joins TRBV4-2 to TRBJ1-2; TRBD1 is a possible D gene (6 bases). V was trimmed by 0 bases and J by 4 bases, leaving 12 bases between them. The CDR3 length is 15 residues. CDR1 is LGHNA and CDR2 is YNFKEQ in the germline V gene.

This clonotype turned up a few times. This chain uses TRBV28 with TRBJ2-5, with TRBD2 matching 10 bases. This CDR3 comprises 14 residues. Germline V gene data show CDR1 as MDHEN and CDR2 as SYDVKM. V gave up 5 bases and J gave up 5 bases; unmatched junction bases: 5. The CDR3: CASSRLAGDETQYF. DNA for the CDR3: TGTGCCAGCAGTCGGCTAGCGGGAGATGAGACCCAGTACTTC. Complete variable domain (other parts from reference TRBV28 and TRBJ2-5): DVKVTQSSRYLVKRTGEKVFLECVQDMDHENMFWYRQDPGLGLRLIYFSYDVKMKEKGDIPEGYSVSREKKERFSLILESASTNQTSMYLCASSRLAGDETQYFGPGTRLLVL.

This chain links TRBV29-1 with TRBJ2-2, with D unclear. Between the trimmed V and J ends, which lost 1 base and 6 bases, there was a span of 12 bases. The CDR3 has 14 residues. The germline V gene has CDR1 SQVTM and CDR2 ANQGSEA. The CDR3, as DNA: TGCAGCGTTGAAGGTAGCCGGGCTGCCGGGGAGCTGTTTTTT. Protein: CSVEGSRAAGELFF.

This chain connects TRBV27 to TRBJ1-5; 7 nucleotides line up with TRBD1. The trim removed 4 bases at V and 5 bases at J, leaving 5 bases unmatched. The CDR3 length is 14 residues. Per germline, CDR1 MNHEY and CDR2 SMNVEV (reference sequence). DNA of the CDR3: TGTGCCAGCAGTTCAGGGGGATCCCATCAGCCCCAGCATTTT. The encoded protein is CASSSGGSHQPQHF.

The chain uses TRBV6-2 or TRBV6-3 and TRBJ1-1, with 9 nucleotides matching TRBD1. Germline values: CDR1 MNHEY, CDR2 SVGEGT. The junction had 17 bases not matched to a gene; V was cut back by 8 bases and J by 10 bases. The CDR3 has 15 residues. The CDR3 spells CASCTPQGANTRAFF. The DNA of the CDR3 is TGTGCCAGCTGTACCCCACAGGGGGCAAATACGAGAGCTTTCTTT.

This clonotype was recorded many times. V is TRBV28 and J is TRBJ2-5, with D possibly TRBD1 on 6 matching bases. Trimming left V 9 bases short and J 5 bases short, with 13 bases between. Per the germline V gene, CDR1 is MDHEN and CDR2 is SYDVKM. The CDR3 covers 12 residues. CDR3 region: CASTGYGETQYF. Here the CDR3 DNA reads TGTGCCAGTACAGGGTATGGTGAGACCCAGTACTTC. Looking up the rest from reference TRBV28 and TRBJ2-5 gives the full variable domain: DVKVTQSSRYLVKRTGEKVFLECVQDMDHENMFWYRQDPGLGLRLIYFSYDVKMKEKGDIPEGYSVSREKKERFSLILESASTNQTSMYLCASTGYGETQYFGPGTRLLVL.

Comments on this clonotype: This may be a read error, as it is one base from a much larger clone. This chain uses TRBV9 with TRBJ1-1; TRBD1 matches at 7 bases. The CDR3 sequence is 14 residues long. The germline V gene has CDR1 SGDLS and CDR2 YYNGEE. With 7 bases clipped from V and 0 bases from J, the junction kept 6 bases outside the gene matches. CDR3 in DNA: TGTGCCAGCTACACAGGGGACCTGAACACTGAAGCTTTCTTT. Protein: CASYTGDLNTEAFF.